The 21 T cell receptor beta chains presented below share a single source sample, sequenced in a study of blood T cells in healthy people across ages. Sample-barcoded 5' priming and a J-beta primer mix drove a second PCR of about 6 to 12 cycles. TCRdb passed the 5' RACE reads through MiXCR, listing each CDR3 protein once. Of about 680,000 distinct CDR3 sequences detected, 49% appear once; the ten largest clones hold around 32%. The sequenced sample was blood. Receptors were obtained from a woman aged 55 to 70 in good health.

The chain carries TRBV6-2 or TRBV6-3 and TRBJ1-5; D unresolved. The CDR3 runs to 12 residues. Deletions cut 0 bases from V and 8 bases from J, with 5 bases between. Germline assignment: CDR1 MNHEY and CDR2 SVGEGT. The CDR3 here is CASSYSLEPQHF. The CDR3 DNA reads as TGTGCCAGCAGTTACTCCCTGGAGCCCCAGCATTTT.

This clonotype showed up just a few times. The chain links TRBV10-3 to TRBJ2-7; D may be TRBD1 (6 bases). Trimming cost V 10 bases and J 2 bases, with 12 bases left between them. Germline CDR1 reads ENHRY; CDR2 reads SYGVKD. CDR3 length: 12 residues. CDR3 nucleotides: TGTGCCACAAACACAGGGCCCTACGAGCAGTACTTC. Its translation is CATNTGPYEQYF.

This chain uses TRBV6-5 with TRBJ2-4; 7 positions agree with TRBD2. Germline CDR1 and CDR2: MNHEY and SVGAGI. V was pared by 2 bases and J by 0 bases, with 7 bases of the junction left unmatched. The CDR3 totals 17 residues. CDR3 amino acids: CASSYSGTVLAKNIQYF. The CDR3 DNA reads as TGTGCCAGCAGTTACAGCGGGACGGTTCTAGCCAAAAACATTCAGTACTTC.

The CDR3 sequence: CATSDSGRGGEKLFF. The CDR3 DNA is TGTGCCACCAGTGATTCGGGGAGGGGTGGTGAAAAACTGTTTTTT. The chain is built from TRBV24-1 and TRBJ1-4; D perhaps matches TRBD1 (5 bases). The CDR3 consists of 15 residues. Trimming shortened V by 2 bases and J by 7 bases, and 13 bases separated the two germline ends. Germline assignment: CDR1 KGHDR and CDR2 SFDVKD.

The V and J genes are TRBV7-8 and TRBJ2-5; D may correspond to TRBD1 or TRBD2 (5 bases each). The CDR3 spans 13 residues. Germline CDR1 and CDR2: SGHVS and FQNEAQ. Trimming pared 6 bases from V and 2 bases from J, leaving 10 bases between. The CDR3 coding sequence is TGTGCCAGCAGGTTCGGGACGCAAGAGACCCAGTACTTC. Translation gives CASRFGTQETQYF. The full variable domain, in which reference TRBV7-8 and TRBJ2-5 provide the parts outside the CDR3, is GAGVSQSPRYKVAKRGQDVALRCDPISGHVSLFWYQQALGQGPEFLTYFQNEAQLDKSGLPSDRFFAERPEGSVSTLKIQRTQQEDSAVYLCASRFGTQETQYFGPGTRLLVL.

The chain has TRBV5-1 and TRBJ1-1; 7 bases line up with TRBD1. The junction had 5 bases not matched to a gene; V was cut back by 0 bases and J by 0 bases. The CDR3 runs 16 residues. CDR1 and CDR2 (germline): SGHRS, YFSETQ. Here the CDR3 DNA reads TGCGCCAGCAGCTTGGCCGGGACAGCTCTGAACACTGAAGCTTTCTTT. Translating it yields CASSLAGTALNTEAFF.

This clonotype was detected ten times or more. The chain carries TRBV4-3 and TRBJ2-1; weak D call: TRBD2 (6 bases). Trimming took 0 bases from V and 4 from J, leaving 13 bases between them. From germline, CDR1 is LGHNA and CDR2 YSLEER. This CDR3 is 16 amino acids long. CDR3 sequence reads: CASSQDRTGGYNEQFF. In DNA form, the CDR3 reads TGCGCCAGCAGCCAAGATCGAACTGGGGGGTACAATGAGCAGTTCTTC.

The chain carries TRBV5-1 and TRBJ2-1; TRBD1 matches at 10 bases. V lost 4 bases and J lost 9; bases outside the gene matches: 13. Germline V gives CDR1 SGHRS, CDR2 YFSETQ. The CDR3 covers 16 residues. The CDR3: CASSQTPGQGSCEQFF. The CDR3 coding sequence is TGCGCCAGCAGCCAGACCCCGGGACAGGGGAGCTGTGAGCAGTTCTTC.

J is TRBJ2-5 and V is TRBV7-2; D is undetermined. This CDR3 has 14 amino acids. V gave up 5 bases and J gave up 1 base, with 11 bases separating them. Germline V gene data show CDR1 as SGHTA and CDR2 as FQGNSA. The CDR3 loop reads CASSRRTGQETQYF. CDR3 sequence (DNA): TGTGCCAGCAGCAGACGGACGGGCCAAGAGACCCAGTACTTC.

The rearrangement uses TRBV9 and TRBJ2-5; TRBD2 agrees at 11 bases. This CDR3 spans 14 amino acids. CDR1 is SGDLS and CDR2 is YYNGEE in the germline V gene. Losses at the gene ends were 3 bases for V and 5 bases for J; bases not matched to a gene: 3. For the CDR3, the DNA is TGTGCCAGCAGCGGTAGCGGGAGGGGCGAGACCCAGTACTTC. Translated, it gives CASSGSGRGETQYF.

This chain links TRBV4-3 with TRBJ2-3; D is undetermined. CDR3 length: 17 residues. Trimming took 0 bases from V and 6 from J, leaving 19 bases between them. Germline assignment: CDR1 LGHNA and CDR2 YSLEER. CDR3 nucleotide sequence: TGCGCCAGCAGCCAAGATCTGACTTACCCACCCACTGATACGCAGTATTTT. Its translation: CASSQDLTYPPTDTQYF.

The chain carries TRBV7-2 and TRBJ2-3; 12 nucleotides match TRBD2. After removal of 3 bases from V and 5 bases from J, the junction contained 6 bases not matched to a gene. CDR3 length: 16 amino acids. Germline V CDR1 and CDR2: SGHTA, FQGNSA. The CDR3 nucleotides are TGTGCCAGCAGCTTTTCTAGCGGGAGGGCCGGAGATACGCAGTATTTT. Its translation is CASSFSSGRAGDTQYF.

This clonotype was found a few times. This chain uses TRBV2 with TRBJ2-3; TRBD2 aligns across 12 bases. V lost 6 bases to trimming and J lost 4 bases; unmatched junction nucleotides: 14. The CDR3 has 18 amino acids. Per germline, CDR1 SNHLY and CDR2 FYNNEI. CDR3 protein: CASRGPASGRAPADTQYF. The CDR3 DNA is TGTGCCAGCAGGGGCCCAGCTAGCGGGAGGGCCCCCGCAGATACGCAGTATTTT.

V is TRBV29-1 and J is TRBJ1-2; perhaps TRBD1 as D (5 bases). CDR1 is SQVTM, CDR2 ANQGSEA, per germline. The CDR3 covers 12 residues. V gave up 4 bases and J gave up 4 bases, with 10 bases separating them. The CDR3 nucleotides read TGCAGCGTTGTGGGGGAGGGCTATGGCTACACCTTC. It encodes CSVVGEGYGYTF.

The V call is TRBV11-2, the J call TRBJ2-7, with D perhaps assigned TRBD1 or TRBD2 (5 bases each). Germline V gene data show CDR1 as SGHAT and CDR2 as FQNNGV. The CDR3 sequence is 15 residues long. V lost 0 bases and J 2 bases, leaving 11 bases between the germline ends. Here the CDR3 reads CASSLDGAAAYEQYF. The CDR3 DNA reads as TGTGCCAGCAGCTTAGACGGGGCCGCTGCCTACGAGCAGTACTTC.

The CDR3 is CASSLGQGEGGELFF. CDR3 bases: TGCGCCAGCAGCTTGGGACAGGGAGAAGGCGGGGAGCTGTTTTTT. This rearrangement joins TRBV5-1 to TRBJ2-2, with 7 bases matching TRBD1. Trimming at V came to 0 bases and at J to 7 bases, leaving 6 bases not matched to a gene. Germline CDR1 SGHRS, CDR2 YFSETQ. This CDR3 is 15 amino acids long.

The rearrangement uses TRBV20-1 and TRBJ2-7; 7 bases align to TRBD1. V lost 6 bases, J lost 0 bases, and 8 bases stayed unmatched. Germline V CDR1 and CDR2: DFQATT, SNEGSKA (reference sequence). The CDR3 is 14 residues long. CDR3 loop: CSAINRDSSYEQYF. CDR3 DNA: TGCAGTGCAATAAACCGGGACAGCTCCTACGAGCAGTACTTC.

This clonotype has just a few counts. The V and J genes are TRBV18 and TRBJ2-7; D may be TRBD1 or TRBD2 (5 bases each). This CDR3 spans 14 amino acids. V was trimmed by 2 bases and J by 5 bases, leaving 13 bases between them. CDR1 and CDR2 (germline): KGHSH, LQKENI. Here the CDR3 reads CASSPGTAAHEQYF. The CDR3 bases are TGTGCCAGCTCACCAGGGACGGCGGCTCACGAGCAGTACTTC.

The chain is built from TRBV9 and TRBJ2-7, with 11 positions matching TRBD2. Germline loops: CDR1 SGDLS, CDR2 YYNGEE. V shed 0 bases and J 7 bases; nucleotides not matched to a gene: 6. The CDR3 totals 15 residues. The CDR3 DNA follows: TGTGCCAGCAGCGTAGTTGGGACTAGCGGCAATGAGCAGTACTTC. Amino acid sequence: CASSVVGTSGNEQYF.

In this sample, this clonotype turned up a few times. This rearrangement joins TRBV20-1 to TRBJ2-1, with 9 bases aligning to TRBD1. The CDR3 totals 13 residues. The V gene's germline CDR1 is DFQATT and CDR2 SNEGSKA (reference sequence). J gave up 4 bases and V 5 bases, and 3 bases lay outside the gene matches. This CDR3 is CSARDRAYNEQFF. The CDR3 region has the DNA TGCAGTGCTCGGGACAGGGCGTACAATGAGCAGTTCTTC.

The chain couples TRBV7-9 to TRBJ2-7, with TRBD2 matching 9 bases. Trimming took 7 bases from V and 1 from J; bases not matched to a gene: 5. Germline V gene data show CDR1 as SEHNR and CDR2 as FQNEAQ (reference sequence). The CDR3 is 14 residues long. CDR3 residues: CASNSSGRSYEQYF. The CDR3 bases are TGTGCCAGCAACTCGAGCGGGAGGTCCTACGAGCAGTACTTC.